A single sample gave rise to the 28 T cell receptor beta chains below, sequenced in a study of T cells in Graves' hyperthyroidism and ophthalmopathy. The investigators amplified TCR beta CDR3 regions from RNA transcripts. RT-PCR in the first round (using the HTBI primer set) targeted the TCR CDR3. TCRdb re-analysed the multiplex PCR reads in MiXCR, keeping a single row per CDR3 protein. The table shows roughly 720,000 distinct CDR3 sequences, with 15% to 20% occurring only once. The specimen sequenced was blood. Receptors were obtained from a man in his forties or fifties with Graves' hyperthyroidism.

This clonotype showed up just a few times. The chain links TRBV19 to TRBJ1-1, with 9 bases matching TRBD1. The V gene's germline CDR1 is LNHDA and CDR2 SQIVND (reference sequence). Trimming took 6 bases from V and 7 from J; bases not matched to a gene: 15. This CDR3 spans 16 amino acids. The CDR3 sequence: CASRSNSGTGPFEAFF. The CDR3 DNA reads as TGTGCCAGTAGATCCAATTCCGGGACAGGGCCCTTTGAAGCTTTCTTT. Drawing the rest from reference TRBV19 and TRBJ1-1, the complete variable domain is DGGITQSPKYLFRKEGQNVTLSCEQNLNHDAMYWYRQDPGQGLRLIYYSQIVNDFQKGDIAEGYSVSREKKESFPLTVTSAQKNPTAFYLCASRSNSGTGPFEAFFGQGTRLTVV.

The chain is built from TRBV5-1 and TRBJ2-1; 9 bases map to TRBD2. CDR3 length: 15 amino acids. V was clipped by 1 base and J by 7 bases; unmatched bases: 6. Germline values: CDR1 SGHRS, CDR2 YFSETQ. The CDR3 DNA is TGCGCCAGCAGCTTGTGGCCTAGCGGGAAGAATGAGCAGTTCTTC. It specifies CASSLWPSGKNEQFF.

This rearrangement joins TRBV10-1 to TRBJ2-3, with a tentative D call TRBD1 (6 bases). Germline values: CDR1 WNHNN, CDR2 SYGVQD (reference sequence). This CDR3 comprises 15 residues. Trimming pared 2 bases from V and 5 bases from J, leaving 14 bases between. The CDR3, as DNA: TGCGCCAGCAGTGAGCCGTCAGGGGCGGTAGATACGCAGTATTTT. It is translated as CASSEPSGAVDTQYF.

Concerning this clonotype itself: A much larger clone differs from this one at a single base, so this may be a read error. CDR3 in amino acids: CAGSLYGQGVLAKNIQYF. The CDR3 nucleotides are TGTGCCGGCAGCCTCTATGGACAGGGTGTTTTAGCCAAAAACATTCAGTACTTC. This chain joins TRBV28 and TRBJ2-4; TRBD1 matches 8 bases. CDR1 is MDHEN, CDR2 SYDVKM, per germline. The CDR3 covers 18 residues.

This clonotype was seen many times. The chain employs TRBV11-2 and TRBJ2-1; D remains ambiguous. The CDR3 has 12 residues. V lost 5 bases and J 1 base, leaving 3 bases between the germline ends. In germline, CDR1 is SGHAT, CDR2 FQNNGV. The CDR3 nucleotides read TGTGCCAGCAGCCCTTCCTACAATGAGCAGTTCTTC. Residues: CASSPSYNEQFF. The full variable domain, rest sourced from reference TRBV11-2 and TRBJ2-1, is EAGVAQSPRYKIIEKRQSVAFWCNPISGHATLYWYQQILGQGPKLLIQFQNNGVVDDSQLPKDRFSAERLKGVDSTLKIQPAKLEDSAVYLCASSPSYNEQFFGPGTRLTVL.

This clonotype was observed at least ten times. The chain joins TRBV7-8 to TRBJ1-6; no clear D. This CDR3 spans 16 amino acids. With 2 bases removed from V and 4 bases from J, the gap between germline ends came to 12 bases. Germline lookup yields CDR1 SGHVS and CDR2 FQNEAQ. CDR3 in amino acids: CASSLRPRPYNSPLHF. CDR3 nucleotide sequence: TGTGCCAGCAGCTTAAGGCCCCGGCCTTATAATTCACCCCTCCACTTT.

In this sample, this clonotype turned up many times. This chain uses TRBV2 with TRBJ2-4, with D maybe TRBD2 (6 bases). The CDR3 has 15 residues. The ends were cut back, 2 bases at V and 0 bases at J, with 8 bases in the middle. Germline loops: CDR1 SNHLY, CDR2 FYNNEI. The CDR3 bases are TGTGCCAGCAGTGAACTAGCGCTAGCCAAAAACATTCAGTACTTC. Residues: CASSELALAKNIQYF.

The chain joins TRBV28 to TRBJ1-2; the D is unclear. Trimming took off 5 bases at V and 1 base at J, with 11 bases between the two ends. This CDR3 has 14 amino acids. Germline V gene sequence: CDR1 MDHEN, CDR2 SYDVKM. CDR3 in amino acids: CASSLDLYNYGYTF. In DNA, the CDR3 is TGTGCCAGCAGTCTCGACCTTTATAACTATGGCTACACCTTC.

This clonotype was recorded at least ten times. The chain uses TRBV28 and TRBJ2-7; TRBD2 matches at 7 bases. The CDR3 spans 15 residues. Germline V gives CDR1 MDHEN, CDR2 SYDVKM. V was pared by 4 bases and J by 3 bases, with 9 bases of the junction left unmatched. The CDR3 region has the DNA TGTGCCAGCAGTTATCCGGGAGGACTCCTCTACGAGCAGTACTTC. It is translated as CASSYPGGLLYEQYF.

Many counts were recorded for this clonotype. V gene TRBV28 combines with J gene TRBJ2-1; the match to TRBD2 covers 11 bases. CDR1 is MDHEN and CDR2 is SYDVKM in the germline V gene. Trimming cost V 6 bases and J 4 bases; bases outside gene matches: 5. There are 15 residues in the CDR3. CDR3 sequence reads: CASRVAGGDYNEQFF. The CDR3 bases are TGTGCCAGCAGGGTAGCGGGAGGGGATTACAATGAGCAGTTCTTC. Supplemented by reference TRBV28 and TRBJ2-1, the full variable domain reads DVKVTQSSRYLVKRTGEKVFLECVQDMDHENMFWYRQDPGLGLRLIYFSYDVKMKEKGDIPEGYSVSREKKERFSLILESASTNQTSMYLCASRVAGGDYNEQFFGPGTRLTVL.

DNA of the CDR3: TGTGCCAGCAGTTCTTACGACGGGGGGTACAAAACTGAAGCTTTCTTT. It codes for CASSSYDGGYKTEAFF. The chain is built from TRBV28 and TRBJ1-1, with a weak D call TRBD1 (5 bases). Germline CDR1 MDHEN, CDR2 SYDVKM. The CDR3 runs 16 residues. V lost 4 bases to trimming and J lost 5 bases, with 20 bases between them.

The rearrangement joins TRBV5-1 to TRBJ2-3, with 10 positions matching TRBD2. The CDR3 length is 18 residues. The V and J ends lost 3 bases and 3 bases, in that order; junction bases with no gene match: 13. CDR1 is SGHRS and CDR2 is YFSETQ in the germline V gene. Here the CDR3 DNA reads TGCGCCAGCAGCTCTCAGCGGGAGGGCCGGGAGGGGACAGATACGCAGTATTTT. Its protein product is CASSSQREGREGTDTQYF.

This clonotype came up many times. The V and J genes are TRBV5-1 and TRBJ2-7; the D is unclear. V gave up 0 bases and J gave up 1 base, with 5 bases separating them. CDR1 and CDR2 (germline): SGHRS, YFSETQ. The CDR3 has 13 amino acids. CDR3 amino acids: CASSLDPSYEQYF. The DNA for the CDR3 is TGCGCCAGCAGCTTGGACCCATCCTACGAGCAGTACTTC. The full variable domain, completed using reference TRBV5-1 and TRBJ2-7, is KAGVTQTPRYLIKTRGQQVTLSCSPISGHRSVSWYQQTPGQGLQFLFEYFSETQRNKGNFPGRFSGRQFSNSRSEMNVSTLELGDSALYLCASSLDPSYEQYFGPGTRLTVT.

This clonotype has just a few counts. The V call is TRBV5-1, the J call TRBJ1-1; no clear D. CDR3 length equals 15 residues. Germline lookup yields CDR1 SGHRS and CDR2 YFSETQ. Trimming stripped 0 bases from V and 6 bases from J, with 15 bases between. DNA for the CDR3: TGCGCCAGCAGCTTGGAGGGCATGGTATGGGCTGAAGCTTTCTTT. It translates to CASSLEGMVWAEAFF.

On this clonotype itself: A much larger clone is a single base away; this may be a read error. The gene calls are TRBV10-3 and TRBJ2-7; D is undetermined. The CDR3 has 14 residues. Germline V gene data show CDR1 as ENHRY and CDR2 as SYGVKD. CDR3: CATSEDGLYYEQYF. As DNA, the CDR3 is TGTGCCACCAGTGAGGACGGTCTCTATTACGAGCAGTACTTC.

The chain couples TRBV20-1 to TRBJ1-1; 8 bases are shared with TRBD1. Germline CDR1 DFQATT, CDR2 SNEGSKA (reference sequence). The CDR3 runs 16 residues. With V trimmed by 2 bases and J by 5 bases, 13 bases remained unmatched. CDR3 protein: CSARFRARGRGTEAFF. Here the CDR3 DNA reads TGCAGTGCTAGATTTCGTGCCAGGGGGCGCGGAACTGAAGCTTTCTTT.

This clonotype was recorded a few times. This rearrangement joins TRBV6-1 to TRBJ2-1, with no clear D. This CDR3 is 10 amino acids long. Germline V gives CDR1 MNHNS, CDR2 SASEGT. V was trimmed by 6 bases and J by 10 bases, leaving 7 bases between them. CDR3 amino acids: CASSSAEQFF. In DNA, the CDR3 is TGTGCCAGCAGCTCTGCAGAGCAGTTCTTC.

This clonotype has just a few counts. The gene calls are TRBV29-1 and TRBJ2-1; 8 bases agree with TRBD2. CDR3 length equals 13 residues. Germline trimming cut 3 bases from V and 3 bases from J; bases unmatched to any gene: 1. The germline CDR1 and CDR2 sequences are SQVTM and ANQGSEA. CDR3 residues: CSVEAGGYNEQFF. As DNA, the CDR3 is TGCAGCGTTGAGGCGGGAGGCTACAATGAGCAGTTCTTC.

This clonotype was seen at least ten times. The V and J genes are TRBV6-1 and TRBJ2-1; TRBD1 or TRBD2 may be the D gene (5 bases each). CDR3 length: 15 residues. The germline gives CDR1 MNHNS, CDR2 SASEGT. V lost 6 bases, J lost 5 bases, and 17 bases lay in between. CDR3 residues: CASSQEGSPHNEQFF. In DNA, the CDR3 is TGTGCCAGCAGCCAAGAGGGGAGCCCTCACAATGAGCAGTTCTTC.

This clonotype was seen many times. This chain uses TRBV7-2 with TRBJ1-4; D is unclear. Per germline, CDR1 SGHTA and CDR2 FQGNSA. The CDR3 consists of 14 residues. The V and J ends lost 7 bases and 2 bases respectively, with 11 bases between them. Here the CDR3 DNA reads TGTGCCAGCAAATTAGGAGGGACTAATGAAAAACTGTTTTTT. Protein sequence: CASKLGGTNEKLFF. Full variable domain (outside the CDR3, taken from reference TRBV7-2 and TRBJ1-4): GAGVSQSPSNKVTEKGKDVELRCDPISGHTALYWYRQSLGQGLEFLIYFQGNSAPDKSGLPSDRFSAERTGGSVSTLTIQRTQQEDSAVYLCASKLGGTNEKLFFGSGTQLSVL.

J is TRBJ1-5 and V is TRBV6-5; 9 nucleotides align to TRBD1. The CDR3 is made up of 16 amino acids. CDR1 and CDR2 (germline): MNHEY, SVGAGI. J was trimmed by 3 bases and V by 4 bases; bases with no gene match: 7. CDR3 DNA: TGTGCCAGCAGTTGGACAGGGGCCGATACCAATCAGCCCCAGCATTTT. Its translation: CASSWTGADTNQPQHF.

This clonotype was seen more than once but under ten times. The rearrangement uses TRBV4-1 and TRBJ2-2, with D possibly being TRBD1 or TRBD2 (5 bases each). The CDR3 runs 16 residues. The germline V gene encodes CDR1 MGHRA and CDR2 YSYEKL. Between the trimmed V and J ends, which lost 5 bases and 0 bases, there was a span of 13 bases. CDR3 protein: CASSTSGLTNTGELFF. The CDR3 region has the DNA TGCGCCAGCAGCACCTCGGGGCTTACGAACACCGGGGAGCTGTTTTTT.

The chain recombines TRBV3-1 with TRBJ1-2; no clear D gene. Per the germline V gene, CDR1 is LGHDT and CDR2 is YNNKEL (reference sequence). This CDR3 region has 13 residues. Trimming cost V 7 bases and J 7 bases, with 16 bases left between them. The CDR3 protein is CASNSEGYSGYTF. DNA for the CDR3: TGTGCCAGCAACTCTGAGGGTTACAGTGGCTACACCTTC.

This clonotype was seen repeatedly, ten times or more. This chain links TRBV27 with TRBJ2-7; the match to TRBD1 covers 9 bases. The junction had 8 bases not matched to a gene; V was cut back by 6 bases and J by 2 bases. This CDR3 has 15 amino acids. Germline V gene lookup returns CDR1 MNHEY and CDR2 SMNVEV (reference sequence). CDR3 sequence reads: CASRGLGQGTYEQYF. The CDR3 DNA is TGTGCCAGCAGGGGTCTGGGACAGGGAACCTACGAGCAGTACTTC.

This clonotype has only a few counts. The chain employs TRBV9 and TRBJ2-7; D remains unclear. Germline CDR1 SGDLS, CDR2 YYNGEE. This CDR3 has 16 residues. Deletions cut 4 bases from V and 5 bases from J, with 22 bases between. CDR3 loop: CASSFREGHPQDEQYF. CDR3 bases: TGTGCCAGCAGCTTTAGGGAAGGGCATCCCCAGGACGAGCAGTACTTC.

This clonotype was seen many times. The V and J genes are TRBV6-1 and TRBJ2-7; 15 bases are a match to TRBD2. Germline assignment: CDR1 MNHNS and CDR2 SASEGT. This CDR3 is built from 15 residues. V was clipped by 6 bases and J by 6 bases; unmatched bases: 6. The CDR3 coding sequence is TGTGCCAGCAGCACGGGACTAGCGGGAGGCATCGAGCAGTACTTC. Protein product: CASSTGLAGGIEQYF.

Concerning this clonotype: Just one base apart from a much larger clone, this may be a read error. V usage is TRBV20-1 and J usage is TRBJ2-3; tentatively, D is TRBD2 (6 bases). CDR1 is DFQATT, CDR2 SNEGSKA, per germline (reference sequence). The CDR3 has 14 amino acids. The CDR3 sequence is CSAIETGRADPQYF. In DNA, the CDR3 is TGCAGTGCTATTGAGACCGGGAGAGCAGATCCGCAGTATTTT.

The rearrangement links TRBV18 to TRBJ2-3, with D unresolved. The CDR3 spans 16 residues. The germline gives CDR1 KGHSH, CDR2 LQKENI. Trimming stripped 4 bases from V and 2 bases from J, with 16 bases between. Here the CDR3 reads CASSLSWSADTDTQYF. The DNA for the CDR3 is TGTGCCAGCTCACTCTCTTGGAGCGCCGACACAGATACGCAGTATTTT.